The sequence of this T cell receptor (beta chain) was determined in a study of blood T cell repertoires in COVID-19. As for the study in general: Specimens from acute and convalescent COVID-19 originated in the United States, Italy and Spain.

Authors' data handling: Using reference gene primer amplification, nucleated cell counts were estimated. Using immunoSEQ multiplex PCR, the repertoire was profiled, and TCRdb retains in-frame clones only, with some absent. That table supplies the V and J calls and clone size; D and trimming were determined from the DNA. The sample contains around 170,000 clones, around 89% of which appear only once. CDR1 is SEHNR, CDR2 FQNEAQ, per germline (reference sequence). Between the trimmed V and J ends, which lost 7 bases and 7 bases, there was a span of 16 bases. This CDR3 is built from 13 residues. This receptor was taken from a man in his fifties or sixties with acute or convalescent COVID-19. Material for sequencing was peripheral blood. The genes are TRBV7-9 and TRBJ1-2, with D maybe TRBD1 (6 bases). The CDR3 here is CASIGGGAGGYTF. The CDR3 bases are TGTGCCAGCATCGGAGGGGGGGCAGGTGGCTACACCTTC.